Detailed here is one T cell receptor (beta chain). Germline CDR1 and CDR2: WNHNN and SYGVQD (reference sequence). The CDR3 is made up of 16 amino acids. With 8 bases clipped from V and 6 bases from J, the junction kept 13 bases outside the gene matches. Sequencing was performed with immunoSEQ multiplex PCR; in TCRdb, only in-frame clones are kept and a portion is missing. Here the sample spans over 55,000 clones, 80% to 90% being singletons. The data belong to a study of T cell changes during pregnancy in multiple sclerosis. This clonotype was sampled from a female donor with multiple sclerosis, enrolled in a pregnancy study. Sequencing used peripheral blood, obtained in the first trimester of pregnancy. The chain carries TRBV10-1 and TRBJ1-4; 9 bases agree with TRBD1. The CDR3 DNA follows: TGCGCCAGCCATCATCCGGGACAGGGAAGTGATGAAAAACTGTTTTTT. It specifies CASHHPGQGSDEKLFF.